These 23 T cell receptor beta chains originate from one sample sequenced in a study of blood T cells in healthy people across ages. The authors ran a second PCR of about 6 to 12 cycles using a sample-barcoded 5' primer and a J-beta primer mix. A single record per CDR3 protein comes from TCRdb applying MiXCR to the 5' RACE reads. Of about 1.4 million distinct CDR3 sequences listed, approximately 59% were seen once; the top ten hold about 6.3%. Sequencing was performed on blood. These receptors all come from a young man in good health.

This clonotype was observed a handful of times. The J gene is TRBJ1-1, the V gene TRBV7-9; 8 positions match TRBD1. V shed 4 bases and J 5 bases; nucleotides not matched to a gene: 6. Looked up from germline, CDR1 is SEHNR and CDR2 is FQNEAQ (reference sequence). CDR3 size: 14 residues. CDR3 DNA: TGTGCCAGCAGCTCTACAGGGGGAGTTACTGAAGCTTTCTTT. Amino acids: CASSSTGGVTEAFF. Variable domain in full (rest from reference TRBV7-9 and TRBJ1-1): DTGVSQNPRHKITKRGQNVTFRCDPISEHNRLYWYRQTLGQGPEFLTYFQNEAQLEKSRLLSDRFSAERPKGSFSTLEIQRTEQGDSAMYLCASSSTGGVTEAFFGQGTRLTVV.

This clonotype turned up a few times. The V and J genes are TRBV20-1 and TRBJ2-5; TRBD1 aligns across 10 bases. CDR1 and CDR2 from the germline V gene are DFQATT and SNEGSKA (reference sequence). With 5 bases clipped from V and 1 base from J, the junction kept 4 bases outside the gene matches. This CDR3 is built from 14 residues. CDR3 nucleotides: TGCAGTGCTCCGGGACAGGGGATCCAAGAGACCCAGTACTTC. Its protein product is CSAPGQGIQETQYF.

This clonotype is a singleton in its sample. The CDR3 region is CASSLLSGGMTDTQYF. CDR3 bases: TGTGCCAGCAGCTTACTTAGCGGGGGGATGACAGATACGCAGTATTTT. J is TRBJ2-3 and V is TRBV7-6; the match to TRBD2 covers 10 bases. Germline V lookup: CDR1 SGHVS, CDR2 FNYEAQ. The CDR3 loop spans 16 amino acids. Losses at the gene ends were 2 bases for V and 3 bases for J; bases not matched to a gene: 5.

The chain links TRBV10-3 to TRBJ1-1, with TRBD1 matching over 11 bases. After removal of 4 bases from V and 3 bases from J, the junction contained 1 base not matched to a gene. The CDR3 spans 14 residues. CDR1 is ENHRY, CDR2 SYGVKD, per germline. Written as DNA, the CDR3 is TGTGCCATCAGTGGGGACAGGGGGGACACTGAAGCTTTCTTT. Translated: CAISGDRGDTEAFF.

This clonotype was detected ten times or more. The junction differs from germline at one of its ends, possibly a read error. V usage is TRBV5-1 and J usage is TRBJ2-1, with 11 bases that match TRBD1. The CDR3 is 15 residues long. From germline, CDR1 is SGHRS and CDR2 YFSETQ. Here the CDR3 reads CASSSGQGAYNEQFF. Here the CDR3 DNA reads TGTGCCAGCAGTTCCGGACAGGGGGCTTACAATGAGCAGTTCTTC.

This chain links TRBV29-1 with TRBJ2-7; TRBD2 might be the D (6 bases). Between the trimmed V and J ends, which lost 4 bases and 4 bases, there was a span of 14 bases. The CDR3 covers 13 residues. Per germline, CDR1 SQVTM and CDR2 ANQGSEA. CDR3 loop: CSVGDSKGYEQYF. CDR3 sequence (DNA): TGCAGCGTTGGGGACTCAAAGGGTTACGAGCAGTACTTC.

V and J are TRBV19 and TRBJ1-6; 9 bases match TRBD1. The CDR3 extends over 16 amino acids. The V gene end was trimmed by 4 bases and the J gene end by 9 bases; junction bases not matched to a gene: 10. Germline V CDR1 and CDR2: LNHDA, SQIVND (reference sequence). The CDR3 sequence is CASSRSPGQGVSPLHF. The CDR3 nucleotides read TGTGCCAGTAGTAGGTCTCCGGGACAGGGAGTTTCACCCCTCCACTTT.

CDR3: CSVETPGNTQYF. CDR3 coding DNA: TGCAGCGTAGAAACCCCGGGGAATACGCAGTATTTT. The chain carries TRBV29-1 and TRBJ2-3, with D maybe TRBD2 (5 bases). Trimming removed 6 bases from V and 7 bases from J, with 14 bases in between. From germline, CDR1 is SQVTM and CDR2 ANQGSEA. The CDR3 is 12 amino acids.

The CDR3 spells CSVWFGGELFF. The DNA for the CDR3 is TGCAGCGTTTGGTTTGGCGGGGAGCTGTTTTTT. The J gene is TRBJ2-2, the V gene TRBV29-1; D not certain. This CDR3 region has 11 residues. V was pared by 5 bases and J by 7 bases, with 8 bases between. The germline V gene has CDR1 SQVTM and CDR2 ANQGSEA.

The CDR3 bases are TGTGCCAGCAGCGTAAGGTCCTATACTGGGGAGCAGTTCTTC. Encoded protein: CASSVRSYTGEQFF. This chain connects TRBV9 to TRBJ2-1; D unresolved. Germline CDR1 and CDR2: SGDLS and YYNGEE. CDR3 size: 14 residues. Trimming left V 1 base short and J 10 bases short, with 15 bases between.

The V and J genes are TRBV10-3 and TRBJ1-6, with 7 bases lining up with TRBD1. Germline V CDR1 and CDR2: ENHRY, SYGVKD. J gave up 4 bases and V 1 base, and 4 bases lay outside the gene matches. This CDR3 is 16 amino acids long. The CDR3 region is CAISEYGTEYNSPLHF. The DNA of the CDR3 is TGTGCCATCAGTGAGTACGGGACAGAATATAATTCACCCCTCCACTTT.

The rearrangement links TRBV7-9 to TRBJ2-7, with 11 bases identical to TRBD2. CDR1 is SEHNR, CDR2 FQNEAQ, per germline (reference sequence). The V gene end was trimmed by 8 bases and the J gene end by 0 bases; junction bases not matched to a gene: 3. This CDR3 is 14 amino acids long. CDR3 amino acids: CASQTSGSSYEQYF. In DNA, the CDR3 is TGTGCCAGCCAAACTAGCGGGAGCTCCTACGAGCAGTACTTC.

Only a few counts were recorded for this clonotype. The genes are TRBV5-1 and TRBJ2-1; TRBD1 matches 8 bases. The trim removed 7 bases at V and 5 bases at J, leaving 14 bases unmatched. The CDR3 is 16 residues long. In germline, CDR1 is SGHRS, CDR2 YFSETQ. For the CDR3, the DNA is TGCGCCAGCGACCCCCAGGGACAGGTAGATAACAATGAGCAGTTCTTC. Its protein is CASDPQGQVDNNEQFF. Full variable domain (outside the CDR3, taken from reference TRBV5-1 and TRBJ2-1): KAGVTQTPRYLIKTRGQQVTLSCSPISGHRSVSWYQQTPGQGLQFLFEYFSETQRNKGNFPGRFSGRQFSNSRSEMNVSTLELGDSALYLCASDPQGQVDNNEQFFGPGTRLTVL.

This clonotype was seen only a few times. This rearrangement joins TRBV7-2 to TRBJ1-4; D not certain. CDR3 size: 14 residues. The V end lost 3 bases, the J end lost 5 bases, and 10 bases lay between the germline ends. Germline CDR1 SGHTA, CDR2 FQGNSA. The DNA of the CDR3 is TGTGCCAGCAGCTTCGGAGGAAACAATGAAAAACTGTTTTTT. Translated, it gives CASSFGGNNEKLFF.

The gene calls are TRBV24-1 and TRBJ1-2; D ambiguous. V was pared by 9 bases and J by 8 bases, with 18 bases between. CDR1 KGHDR and CDR2 SFDVKD come from the germline V gene. This CDR3 spans 13 amino acids. CDR3 DNA: TGTGCCACCTCCCGGGGTTCGACTATAGGCTACACCTTC. Translated: CATSRGSTIGYTF.

The V call is TRBV10-3, the J call TRBJ2-7; no clear D. V was pared by 8 bases and J by 0 bases, with 5 bases between. From germline, CDR1 is ENHRY and CDR2 SYGVKD. This CDR3 has 11 amino acids. CDR3 amino acids: CAIGSSYEQYF. CDR3 sequence (DNA): TGTGCCATCGGAAGCTCCTACGAGCAGTACTTC.

The rearrangement uses TRBV20-1 and TRBJ2-4; D gene ambiguous. The germline V gene encodes CDR1 DFQATT and CDR2 SNEGSKA (reference sequence). The CDR3 has 14 residues. Trimming stripped 0 bases from V and 8 bases from J, with 14 bases between. The CDR3 region is CSAREGKARDIQYF. As DNA, the CDR3 is TGCAGTGCTAGAGAGGGCAAGGCTAGGGACATTCAGTACTTC.

This chain joins TRBV9 and TRBJ2-5, with TRBD2 matching over 11 bases. The CDR3 contains 14 residues. Germline V gene lookup returns CDR1 SGDLS and CDR2 YYNGEE. V gave up 6 bases and J gave up 5 bases; unmatched junction bases: 6. This CDR3 reads CASTLTSGDETQYF. The DNA for the CDR3 is TGTGCCAGCACTTTGACTAGCGGGGACGAGACCCAGTACTTC.

The CDR3 DNA follows: TGTGCTAGTGGTCCCCGACTAGCGGGGCCCAATGAGCAGTTCTTC. Protein: CASGPRLAGPNEQFF. The rearrangement joins TRBV12-5 to TRBJ2-1; TRBD2 matches at 11 bases. Trimming took 5 bases from V and 6 from J; bases not matched to a gene: 6. Germline V gene lookup returns CDR1 LGHNT and CDR2 FRNRAP. The CDR3 totals 15 residues.

This chain uses TRBV10-3 with TRBJ2-3; unclear D gene. CDR3 length: 15 amino acids. V was pared by 2 bases and J by 5 bases, with 14 bases between. Germline V gene data show CDR1 as ENHRY and CDR2 as SYGVKD. CDR3 in DNA: TGTGCCATCAGTGAGCGAGGTAGTCCCCGAGATACGCAGTATTTT. Translating it yields CAISERGSPRDTQYF.

The V gene is TRBV5-1, the J gene TRBJ2-1; D may correspond to TRBD1 or TRBD2 (5 bases each). This CDR3 region has 14 residues. The V end lost 3 bases, the J end lost 8 bases, and 15 bases lay between the germline ends. CDR1 and CDR2 from the germline V gene are SGHRS and YFSETQ. The CDR3 nucleotides read TGCGCCAGCAGCTGGACAACTAGTCGCGATGAGCAGTTCTTC. The encoded protein is CASSWTTSRDEQFF.

Only a few counts were recorded for this clonotype. The chain links TRBV25-1 to TRBJ2-7; TRBD1 might be the D (5 bases). Trimming removed 2 bases from V and 7 bases from J, with 9 bases in between. The CDR3 covers 12 residues. The germline V gene has CDR1 MGHDK and CDR2 SYGVNS. The CDR3 here is CASSEPGQEQYF. The CDR3 nucleotides read TGTGCCAGCAGTGAACCAGGACAAGAGCAGTACTTC.

The chain has TRBV5-4 and TRBJ1-6; possible D gene TRBD1, 5 bases. The CDR3 loop spans 18 amino acids. Trimming shortened V by 1 base and J by 5 bases, and 19 bases separated the two germline ends. Germline V gene lookup returns CDR1 SGHNT and CDR2 YYREEE (reference sequence). The CDR3: CASSLLANPTVDNSPLHF. The CDR3 DNA sequence: TGTGCCAGCAGCTTGCTGGCGAACCCGACAGTAGATAATTCACCCCTCCACTTT.